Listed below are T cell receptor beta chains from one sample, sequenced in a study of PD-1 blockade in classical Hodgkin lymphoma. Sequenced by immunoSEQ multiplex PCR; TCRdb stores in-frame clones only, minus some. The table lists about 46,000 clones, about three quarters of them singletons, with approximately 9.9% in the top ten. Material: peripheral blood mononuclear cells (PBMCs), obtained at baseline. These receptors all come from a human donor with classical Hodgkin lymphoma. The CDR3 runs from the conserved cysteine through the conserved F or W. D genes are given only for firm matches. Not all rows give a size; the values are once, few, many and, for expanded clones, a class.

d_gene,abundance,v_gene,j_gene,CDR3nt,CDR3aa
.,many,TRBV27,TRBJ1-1,TGTGCCAGCAGTCATAGGGGTTATAGCACTGAAGCTTTCTTT,CASSHRGYSTEAFF
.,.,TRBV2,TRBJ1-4,TGTGCCAGCAGCCAGCTGACGGGAGGTAATGAAAAACTGTTTTTT,CASSQLTGGNEKLFF
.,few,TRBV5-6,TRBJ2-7,TGTGCCAGCAGCCGACTCGTTGGGTACGAGCAGTACTTC,CASSRLVGYEQYF
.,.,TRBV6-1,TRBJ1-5,TGTGCCAGCAGTGAAGCGATGGTAGGGGATAGCAATCAGCCCCAGCATTTT,CASSEAMVGDSNQPQHF
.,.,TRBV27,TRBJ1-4,TGTGCCAGCAGTTTGGGGGGTAATGGGAAACTGTTTTTT,CASSLGGNGKLFF
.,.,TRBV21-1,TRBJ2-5,TGTGCCAGCAGCAAAGCAGGAGGGAATGAGACCCAGTACTTC,CASSKAGGNETQYF
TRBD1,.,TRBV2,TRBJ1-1,TGTGCCAGCACCCAACAGGGGGCGAACACTGAAGCTTTCTTT,CASTQQGANTEAFF
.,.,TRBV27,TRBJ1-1,TGTGCCAGCAGTTTATTTAACGGCGGGACGGACACTGAAGCTTTCTTT,CASSLFNGGTDTEAFF
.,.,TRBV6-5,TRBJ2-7,TGTGCCAGCAGTTGCTCGACCGGGTACGAGCAGTACTTC,CASSCSTGYEQYF
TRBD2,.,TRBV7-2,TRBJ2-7,TGTGCCACCAAATCCACTAGCGGGAGCGAGCAGTACTTC,CATKSTSGSEQYF
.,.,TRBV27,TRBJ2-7,TGTGCCAGCAGTTTAGGGGTTGGACAGTTAACATACGAGCAGTACTTC,CASSLGVGQLTYEQYF
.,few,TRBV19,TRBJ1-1,TGTGCCAGTAGTATTGTCACCTTTAACACTGAAGCTTTCTTT,CASSIVTFNTEAFF
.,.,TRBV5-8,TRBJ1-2,TGTGCCAGCAGCTTGGCTGACGGGAGGGATGGCTACACCTTC,CASSLADGRDGYTF
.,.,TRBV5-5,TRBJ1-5,TGTGCCAGCAGCTTCCAGATCTCAGGGGGCAATCAGCCCCAGCATTTT,CASSFQISGGNQPQHF
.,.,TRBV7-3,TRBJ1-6,TGTGCCAGCAGTAAAGATTGGGGTTCACCCCTCCACTTT,CASSKDWGSPLHF
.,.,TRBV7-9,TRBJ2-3,TGTGCCAGCAGCCCAGCCGGAGAGGGGGGCACAGATACGCAGTATTTT,CASSPAGEGGTDTQYF
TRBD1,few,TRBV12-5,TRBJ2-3,TGTGCTAGTGGTTCGGATTGGGGGAACAGGGGGCGGAGGGGTCCAGATACGCAGTATTTT,CASGSDWGNRGRRGPDTQYF
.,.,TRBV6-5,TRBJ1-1,TGTGCCAGCAGTTCCGGGATTTTCACTGAAGCTTTCTTT,CASSSGIFTEAFF
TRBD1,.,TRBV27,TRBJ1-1,TGTGCCAGCAGCCGGACAGGCACTGAAGCTTTCTTT,CASSRTGTEAFF
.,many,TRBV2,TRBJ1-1,TGTGCCAGCAGTCCACTACAGGGATATGGAGAAGCTTTCTTT,CASSPLQGYGEAFF
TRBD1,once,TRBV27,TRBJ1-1,TGTGCCAGCAGTCACCCGGGACAGGGGAACACTGAAGCTTTCTTT,CASSHPGQGNTEAFF
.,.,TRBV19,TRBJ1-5,TGTGCCAGTAGTATCGGGGGAGGCCAGCCCCAGCATTTT,CASSIGGGQPQHF
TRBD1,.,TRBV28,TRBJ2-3,TGTGCCAGCAGTTCTGGACAGGGAGATACGCAGTATTTT,CASSSGQGDTQYF
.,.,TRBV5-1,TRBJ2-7,TGCGCCAGCAGTTCCGACCGGGACCGCTTCTACGAGCAGTACTTC,CASSSDRDRFYEQYF
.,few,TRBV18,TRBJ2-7,TGTGCCAGCTCACCCTCCAACTACGAGCAGTACTTC,CASSPSNYEQYF
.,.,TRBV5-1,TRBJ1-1,TGCGCCAGCAGCCCCCCCATATCGAACACTGAAGCTTTCTTT,CASSPPISNTEAFF
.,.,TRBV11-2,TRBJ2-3,TGTGCCAGCAGCCCCGAGGAAACGCAGTATTTT,CASSPEETQYF
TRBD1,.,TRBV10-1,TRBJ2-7,TGCGCCACAAGGGGACAGGGGATGTACGAGCAGTACTTC,CATRGQGMYEQYF
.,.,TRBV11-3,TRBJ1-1,TGTGCCAGCAGCTTAGGGGACACTGAAGCTTTCTTT,CASSLGDTEAFF
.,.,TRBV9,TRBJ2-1,TGTGCCAGCAGCGTAGCTACGAGGGTGAATGAGCAGTTCTTC,CASSVATRVNEQFF
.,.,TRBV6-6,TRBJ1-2,TGTGCCAGCAGCTTCGTTGGACACTATGGCTACACCTTC,CASSFVGHYGYTF
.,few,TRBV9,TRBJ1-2,TGTGCCAGCAGCGTAGTGGCCGTGGGGGTCGGGCAGAGCGAGGGTGGCTACACCTTC,CASSVVAVGVGQSEGGYTF
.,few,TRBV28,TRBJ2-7,TGTGCCAGCATCGCGGGGGTCCAGGGGGTTTCCTACGAGCAGTACTTC,CASIAGVQGVSYEQYF
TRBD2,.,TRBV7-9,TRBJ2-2,TGTGCCAGCAGCTCAGGGACTAGCGGGGACGGGGAGCTGTTTTTT,CASSSGTSGDGELFF
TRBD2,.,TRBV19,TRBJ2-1,TGTGCCAGTAGTACCTTAGCGGGAGTAACCTCTGAGCAGTTCTTC,CASSTLAGVTSEQFF
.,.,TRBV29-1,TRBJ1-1,TGCAGCGTTGAAGAAGTTGTGGAAACACTAACATCGAACACTGAAGCTTTCTTT,CSVEEVVETLTSNTEAFF
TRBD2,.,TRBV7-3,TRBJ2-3,TGTGCCAGCAGCGGTGGGACTAGCGGATCGGGGGGAGATACGCAGTATTTT,CASSGGTSGSGGDTQYF
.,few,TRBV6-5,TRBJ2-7,TGTGCCAGCAGTTACGGGGCAGCTTGGGAGCAGTACTTC,CASSYGAAWEQYF
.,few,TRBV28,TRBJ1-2,TGTGCCAGCAGTTCAGGAGCCTATGGCTACACCTTC,CASSSGAYGYTF
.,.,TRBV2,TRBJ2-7,TGTGCCAGCAGGTATACACAAGAGCAGTACTTC,CASRYTQEQYF
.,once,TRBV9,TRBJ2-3,TGTGCCAGCAGCGTAGGTAGGACAGATACGCAGTATTTT,CASSVGRTDTQYF
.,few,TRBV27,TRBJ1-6,TGTGCCAGCAGTTTATCCCAGACAGGTTTGGGATCACCCCTCCACTTT,CASSLSQTGLGSPLHF
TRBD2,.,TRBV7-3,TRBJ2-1,TGTGCCAGCAGCATACTAGCGGGGGCTTACAATGAGCAGTTCTTC,CASSILAGAYNEQFF
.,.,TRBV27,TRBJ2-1,TGTGCCAGCAGTGTTACAGGGTCCCCCTACAATGAGCAGTTCTTC,CASSVTGSPYNEQFF
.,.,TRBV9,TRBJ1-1,TGTGCCAGCAGCGTAGGGGCTCTCACTGAAGCTTTCTTT,CASSVGALTEAFF
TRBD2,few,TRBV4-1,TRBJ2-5,TGCGCCAGCAGCCAAGAGATGACTAGCGGGTTCCGAGAGACCCAGTACTTC,CASSQEMTSGFRETQYF
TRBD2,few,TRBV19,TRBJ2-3,TGTGCCAGTAGTACGGGACTAGCGGGAGTCTCAGATACGCAGTATTTT,CASSTGLAGVSDTQYF
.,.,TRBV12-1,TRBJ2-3,TGTGCCAGCAGCTTTGGGAGAGTCCGAGGCACAGATACGCAGTATTTT,CASSFGRVRGTDTQYF
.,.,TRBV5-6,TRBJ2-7,TGTGCCAGCAGGGGGGACTGGAGCTCCTACGAGCAGTACTTC,CASRGDWSSYEQYF
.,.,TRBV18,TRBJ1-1,TGTGCCAGCTCACCCCCCGACAGGATCTTGAACACTGAAGCTTTCTTT,CASSPPDRILNTEAFF